This T cell receptor (beta chain) was recovered during a study of cytomegalovirus exposure and HLA in healthy donors (dated by TCRdb to between 2016 and 2019). Describing the broader study: An earlier analysis of several hundred of the donors reported approximately 290 Gb of sequence data and around 120 million unique TCR beta sequences from 150 million to 200 million T cells. Approximately 300 gigabases of sequencing data and about 92 million unique TCR sequences made up an early release that covered 500 to 650 HLA-typed donors. Of the 300 to 450 genotyped donors, approximately 83% fell in the genetic ancestry cluster associated with self-reported Caucasian donors. The aim of the study was to test whether cataloging public T cell receptors could identify signatures of past pathogen exposure. The study profiled the T cell repertoires of around 700 subjects by immunosequencing and related them to cytomegalovirus serostatus. In addition to the first cohort of 650 to 750 subjects, a separate validation cohort of 130 or so different subjects was used. To predict cytomegalovirus infection status, the study brought together high-throughput TCR immunosequencing, statistical association of individual TCRs with disease status, and machine learning. A later analysis re-analyzed previously published TCR beta repertoires from about 600 donors and added high-resolution HLA genotyping to study TCR occurrence patterns. Rather than drawing on any new phenotypic data, the later analysis identified candidate immune exposures from TCR beta sequences and the way those sequences occurred across donors. To decide whether each TCR beta V gene segment behaved as functional or pseudogenic, an earlier analysis of fewer than 750 of the donors relied on high-throughput TCR beta sequencing. Alongside the repertoire data, information on donor age, sex, ethnicity and CMV serostatus was compiled. Genome-wide SNP genotypes for about 60% of the 666 donors were used in a later genetic analysis, which treated that subset as a discovery cohort. Every discovery cohort repertoire had been produced on one sequencing platform. HLA typing covered class I and class II loci at four-digit resolution. Typing coverage differed by locus: A, B, C, DRB1 and DQB1 were typed in about 620-630 donors, DQA1 in 522, DPA1 in approximately 600, and DPB1 in 450 to 480. Because of strong linkage in the cohort, five DR-DQ haplotypes were treated as single units for association and clustering. Among around 400 genotyped donors of the cohort, an average of roughly 240,000 unique TCR beta nucleotide sequences were sequenced per donor, around 20% of them non-productive.

The receptor library was made with the immunoSEQ multiplex PCR assay. A mixture of 60 forward primers for TCR Vbeta segments and 13 reverse primers for TCR Jbeta segments was used in the multiplex PCR. The CDR3 region of rearranged TCR beta genes was amplified from genomic DNA with a multiplex PCR assay. The amplified TCR beta libraries were sequenced on the Illumina HiSeq System as 87-base-pair reads. On the study's bioinformatics: In a later analysis, some 80 million unique TCR beta chains were counted across the approximately 640 repertoires, and roughly 11 million of these chains were shared by at least two donors. A nearest-neighbor algorithm error-corrected the raw reads and collapsed the reads into unique sequences, merging closely related sequences to remove PCR and sequencing errors. V, D and J gene segments were assigned by aligning CDR3 sequences to IMGT reference sequences. For a sequence to be retained, at least a six-nucleotide match to both a V gene segment and a J gene segment was required. A rearrangement counted as productive if the CDR3 had no stop codons and remained in frame with V and J, and every other rearrangement counted as non-productive. CDR3 was defined by IMGT convention, running from the second conserved V-encoded cysteine to the conserved J-encoded phenylalanine. The earlier analysis of more than 450 of the donors excluded sequences that lacked an unambiguous match to a single V gene segment. In an earlier analysis of approximately 610 of the donors, V segments were called functional above 56.7% productive rearrangements and were called segregating when the between-donor standard deviation exceeded 5%. A statistical classification framework was built to diagnose cytomegalovirus status from the catalog of TCR beta chain sequences. In a later analysis, V and J genes were assigned by comparing TCR nucleotide sequences against IMGT/GENE-DB human TR gene sequences. The TCRdist pipeline was used in a later analysis to assign CDR3 sequences and most-parsimonious VDJ recombination scenarios. A later analysis defined each TCR beta chain by its CDR3 amino acid sequence plus V-gene family, and excluded reads lacking a unique V-gene family. As a way to deal with suspected cross-contamination and a sequencing artifact, a later analysis dropped hundreds of nucleotide sequences that were highly shared and had low generation probability. In a later analysis, a clonal expansion index for each public chain was calculated from normalized within-repertoire ranks of inferred template counts. Generation probabilities in a later analysis came from a VDJ recombination model fitted to out-of-frame rearrangements, and those results were checked against IGoR. In a later analysis, TCR-TCR, TCR-HLA and TCR-CMV co-occurrence was scored with hypergeometric tests, and a repertoire-size bias correction was applied to TCR pairs. A later analysis estimated false discovery rates by permuting HLA or CMV assignments 20 times. In a later analysis, co-occurring TCRs were grouped using DBSCAN, and TCRdist sequence similarity was added for clustering within HLA-allele-positive subsets. Co-occurrence clustering excluded repertoires with fewer than 30,000 or more than 120,000 public chains, plus five with anomalous nucleotide sharing. TCRdb took over this immuneACCESS table, retaining in-frame rearrangements with V and J assigned. Such tables are incomplete; in checked studies, under half of the missing clones stem from an unresolved V gene, and the remainder is unexplained. V, J and clone size are taken as reported in that table, and D and trimming were inferred from the DNA itself. The sample table shows more than 140,000 clones, and roughly four fifths are seen once. The ten largest clones capture around 1.9% of the sample.

With regard to this clone: Its antigen is currently not known. Base qualities were left out, and no much larger clone turns up one base away.

The cohort was made up of 666 healthy bone marrow donors. At the time of sampling, every cohort member was nominally healthy, though immune exposures that went unrecorded were likely present. The donor tested CMV seronegative, placing the donor among the 300 to 400 seronegative members of the cohort. Each donor provided a peripheral blood sample, and peripheral blood mononuclear cells were used for TCR beta sequencing. The Qiagen DNeasy Blood Extraction Kit was used to extract genomic DNA from the blood cell samples. Clipping removes 2 bases from V and 3 bases from J, with 3 as the unmatched junction base count. CDR1 KGHSH and CDR2 LQKENI are derived from the germline V gene. Counted from cysteine to phenylalanine, this CDR3 has 15 amino acids. The kept DNA is CDR3 alone, 45 bases in frame from the first base. Findings and caveats that apply to the study as a whole: In the study, approximately 150 TCR beta chains were listed as associated with cytomegalovirus. A later analysis found that TCR association rates varied across HLA loci, with DRB1 alleles showing the most associated TCRs and HLA-C alleles the fewest. In a later genetic analysis, fewer N-insertions in productive TCRs were reported among donors in an Asian-associated ancestry cluster than the roughly 670-donor mean. Strong co-occurrence of HLA alleles, especially DR and DQ, made assigning TCR associations to individual alleles difficult. The authors suggested that the approach could potentially be extended to other disease states and immunological phenotypes. Across donors, most TCR sequences were observed very rarely, whereas some public TCRs were present in many individuals. Three of the identified cytomegalovirus-associated TCR beta chains were confirmed in vitro to be specific for cytomegalovirus antigens. A later analysis reported that several top co-occurrence clusters appeared linked to parvovirus B19, influenza, CMV and Epstein-Barr virus. Correlated functional status among segregating V segments might be attributable to linkage disequilibrium, but an unknown experimental factor could not be ruled out. A group of highly shared sequence variants was considered likely to be a technical artifact of the sequencing pipeline. Cytomegalovirus status was reported to be diagnosed by the classifier with high specificity and sensitivity in both the original and validation cohorts. Because some donors lacked HLA typing at each locus, the association tests relied only on the typed subset. Most CMV-associated TCR beta chains appeared to be HLA-restricted in a later analysis, and the HLA associations seemed to be driven largely by CMV exposure. Presence/absence analyses assumed roughly uniform sequencing depth across donors, an assumption that may not hold. A later genetic analysis associated a missense DCLRE1C variant with V-gene and J-gene trimming of TCR beta chains, and an independent cohort replicated the association. An earlier analysis of several hundred of the donors showed that most TCR beta V segments appeared in productive rearrangements either about 90% or about 30% of the time, which broadly matched IMGT annotations. Specific HLA alleles were associated with over 15,000 TCR beta sequences at a false discovery rate of 0.05 in a later analysis. A further reported finding was that TCR beta sequences accurately predicted the HLA-A and HLA-B alleles for most subjects in the first cohort. Some IMGT-functional V segments, including TRBV6-2 and TRBV6-3, could not be told apart with the 87-base-pair reads, so those segments were excluded. Because counts were too low, seventeen rarely observed V segments, including chromosome 9 orphons, were excluded from the earlier analysis of a few hundred of the donors. In a later analysis, HLA-associated TCR beta chains showed more clonal expansion and lower generation probabilities than non-associated chains that were equally common. In this cohort, only TCR beta chains were sequenced, and detectable features were limited by the absence of alpha or paired-chain data. CMV serostatus was the only immune exposure information available for the cohort.

This sequence uses TRBV18 and TRBJ2-2; 7 bases in the middle match TRBD1. The sequencing input was PBMCs. This receptor was taken from a woman aged 40 to 49 in good health and CMV-seronegative. At the DNA level, the sequence is TGTGCCAGCTCACCAACAGGGGTTCACACCGGGGAGCTGTTTTTT. This codes for CASSPTGVHTGELFF.